A selection of T cell receptor beta chains follows, all from one sample in a study of T cell clones after liver transplantation. Libraries were prepared by immunoSEQ multiplex PCR; TCRdb keeps only in-frame clonotypes and omits some of them. The sample yields roughly 15,000 clones, 82% seen once. The source material was CD8+ T cells from blood, sampled 45 to 50 months after liver transplant. The source is a human patient who received a liver transplant. Some T cells may be provided by the graft donor. The CDR3 runs from the conserved cysteine through the conserved F or W. A D gene is named only where the DNA matches it firmly. Expanded clones are given a class, and other clones once, few, many or no size at all.

J: TRBJ1-1; V: TRBV19; length: 14; D: .; size: .; CDR3: CASSIGGPNTEAFF; DNA: TGTGCCAGTAGTATCGGAGGACCGAACACTGAAGCTTTCTTT
J: TRBJ2-1; V: TRBV6-6; length: 14; D: .; size: .; CDR3: CASSPSGGLDEQFF; DNA: TGTGCCAGCAGTCCCTCCGGGGGACTCGATGAGCAGTTCTTC
J: TRBJ1-1; V: TRBV27; length: 13; D: .; size: few; CDR3: CASSLQGNTEAFF; DNA: TGTGCCAGCAGTTTACAGGGCAACACTGAAGCTTTCTTT
J: TRBJ2-7; V: TRBV6-5; length: 15; D: TRBD2; size: .; CDR3: CASSYGLAGAYEQYF; DNA: TGTGCCAGCAGTTACGGGCTAGCGGGCGCCTACGAGCAGTACTTC
J: TRBJ1-4; V: TRBV7-9; length: 13; D: .; size: few; CDR3: CASSGGWGEKLFF; DNA: TGTGCCAGCAGCGGGGGTTGGGGTGAAAAACTGTTTTTT
J: TRBJ2-7; V: TRBV21-1; length: 13; D: .; size: .; CDR3: CASRGTGVDEQYF; DNA: TGTGCCAGCAGGGGGACAGGGGTCGACGAGCAGTACTTC
J: TRBJ1-1; V: TRBV7-6; length: 15; D: TRBD1; size: .; CDR3: CASSLRLGQHTEAFF; DNA: TGTGCCAGCAGCTTAAGGTTGGGACAGCACACTGAAGCTTTCTTT
J: TRBJ2-1; V: TRBV9; length: 14; D: .; size: .; CDR3: CASNNEERNNEQFF; DNA: TGTGCCAGCAACAACGAAGAGCGAAACAATGAGCAGTTCTTC
J: TRBJ2-3; V: TRBV5-1; length: 11; D: .; size: .; CDR3: CASSSTDTQYF; DNA: TGCGCCAGCAGCTCCACAGATACGCAGTATTTT
J: TRBJ2-4; V: TRBV29-1; length: 14; D: .; size: .; CDR3: CSVEAAGVENIQYF; DNA: TGCAGCGTTGAAGCGGCAGGGGTGGAAAACATTCAGTACTTC
J: TRBJ2-3; V: TRBV27; length: 15; D: TRBD1; size: .; CDR3: CASSLEGTGTDTQYF; DNA: TGTGCCAGCAGTTTAGAAGGGACAGGTACAGATACGCAGTATTTT
J: TRBJ1-1; V: TRBV7-6; length: 14; D: .; size: .; CDR3: CASSFGPGGTEAFF; DNA: TGTGCCAGCAGCTTCGGTCCCGGGGGGACTGAAGCTTTCTTT
J: TRBJ2-7; V: TRBV7-2; length: 16; D: TRBD2; size: .; CDR3: CASSLELAGGRHEQYF; DNA: TGTGCCAGCAGCTTAGAGCTAGCGGGGGGGCGGCACGAGCAGTACTTC
J: TRBJ2-1; V: TRBV7-7; length: 16; D: .; size: .; CDR3: CASSPTWGVLHNEQFF; DNA: TGTGCCAGCAGTCCGACCTGGGGAGTGCTCCACAATGAGCAGTTCTTC
J: TRBJ1-1; V: TRBV6-1; length: 12; D: .; size: .; CDR3: CASSEGSLEAFF; DNA: TGTGCCAGCAGTGAAGGGTCGCTTGAAGCTTTCTTT
J: TRBJ1-5; V: TRBV19; length: 16; D: .; size: .; CDR3: CASSIIQGSSNQPQHF; DNA: TGTGCCAGTAGTATTATACAGGGCTCAAGCAATCAGCCCCAGCATTTT
J: TRBJ2-2; V: TRBV7-9; length: 14; D: .; size: .; CDR3: CASSSSPSSGELFF; DNA: TGTGCCAGCAGCTCCTCCCCTAGCTCCGGGGAGCTGTTTTTT
J: TRBJ2-2; V: TRBV6-4; length: 16; D: .; size: .; CDR3: CASSEMGGRDTGELFF; DNA: TGTGCCAGCAGTGAGATGGGGGGGCGAGACACCGGGGAGCTGTTTTTT
J: TRBJ2-7; V: TRBV7-2; length: 14; D: TRBD2; size: .; CDR3: CASSVTSGLREQYF; DNA: TGTGCCAGCAGCGTAACTAGCGGCCTAAGGGAGCAGTACTTC
J: TRBJ2-7; V: TRBV5-1; length: 15; D: TRBD1; size: .; CDR3: CASSWILGTVYEQYF; DNA: TGCGCCAGCAGCTGGATCCTCGGGACAGTTTACGAGCAGTACTTC
J: TRBJ2-1; V: TRBV19; length: 12; D: .; size: .; CDR3: CASSIGYNEQFF; DNA: TGTGCCAGTAGTATCGGATACAATGAGCAGTTCTTC
J: TRBJ2-2; V: TRBV27; length: 15; D: TRBD1; size: .; CDR3: CASSSGGIAPGELFF; DNA: TGTGCCAGCAGTTCAGGGGGCATTGCTCCCGGGGAGCTGTTTTTT
J: TRBJ2-3; V: TRBV5-6; length: 14; D: .; size: .; CDR3: CASSQGLRRDTQYF; DNA: TGTGCCAGCAGCCAAGGTCTGAGGAGAGATACGCAGTATTTT
J: TRBJ2-1; V: TRBV4-3; length: 18; D: TRBD2; size: .; CDR3: CASSQDQGLAGAVNEQFF; DNA: TGCGCCAGCAGCCAAGATCAGGGGCTAGCGGGGGCAGTCAATGAGCAGTTCTTC
J: TRBJ1-1; V: TRBV27; length: 14; D: .; size: .; CDR3: CASSLNWGYTEAFF; DNA: TGTGCCAGCAGTTTAAACTGGGGATACACTGAAGCTTTCTTT
J: TRBJ2-7; V: TRBV6-5; length: 14; D: .; size: .; CDR3: CASSYSSGSYEQYF; DNA: TGTGCCAGCAGTTACTCGAGCGGCTCCTACGAGCAGTACTTC
J: TRBJ2-1; V: TRBV2; length: 14; D: .; size: .; CDR3: CASSERSSYNEQFF; DNA: TGTGCCAGCAGTGAAAGGAGCTCCTACAATGAGCAGTTCTTC
J: TRBJ2-3; V: TRBV11-3; length: 15; D: TRBD1; size: .; CDR3: CASSYKQGLTDTQYF; DNA: TGTGCCAGCAGCTACAAACAGGGGCTTACAGATACGCAGTATTTT
J: TRBJ2-3; V: TRBV10-1; length: 19; D: TRBD2; size: .; CDR3: CASSESVGLAGVRSDTQYF; DNA: TGCGCCAGCAGTGAGTCAGTGGGACTAGCGGGAGTTCGATCCGATACGCAGTATTTT
J: TRBJ2-7; V: TRBV7-6; length: 13; D: .; size: .; CDR3: CASSPGEAYEQYF; DNA: TGTGCCAGCAGCCCAGGGGAGGCCTACGAGCAGTACTTC
J: TRBJ2-2; V: TRBV28; length: 16; D: TRBD1; size: .; CDR3: CASSTHRGQNTGELFF; DNA: TGTGCCAGCAGTACTCACAGGGGACAGAACACCGGGGAGCTGTTTTTT
J: TRBJ1-1; V: TRBV5-4; length: 16; D: .; size: .; CDR3: CASSLDLEEGNTEAFF; DNA: TGTGCCAGCAGCTTGGACTTAGAAGAGGGGAACACTGAAGCTTTCTTT
J: TRBJ1-5; V: TRBV28; length: 16; D: .; size: .; CDR3: CASSPIHRIARQPQHF; DNA: TGTGCCAGCAGTCCTATTCACAGGATCGCACGGCAGCCCCAGCATTTT
J: TRBJ2-7; V: TRBV6-1; length: 15; D: .; size: .; CDR3: CASSEAGTSLYEQYF; DNA: TGTGCCAGCAGTGAAGCCGGGACTTCGCTCTACGAGCAGTACTTC
J: TRBJ2-1; V: TRBV29-1; length: 13; D: .; size: .; CDR3: CSSLDREGNEQFF; DNA: TGCAGCTCATTGGACAGGGAGGGCAATGAGCAGTTCTTC
J: TRBJ1-2; V: TRBV7-8; length: 16; D: .; size: .; CDR3: CASSLAQPPGEEGYTF; DNA: TGTGCCAGCAGCTTAGCGCAACCGCCGGGGGAGGAAGGCTACACCTTC
J: TRBJ2-1; V: TRBV7-8; length: 13; D: .; size: once; CDR3: CASSLRVYNEQFF; DNA: TGTGCCAGCAGCCTCCGGGTTTACAATGAGCAGTTCTTC
J: TRBJ2-1; V: TRBV7-8; length: 15; D: .; size: .; CDR3: CASSLVLSFGNEQFF; DNA: TGTGCCAGCAGCTTAGTTTTGTCCTTTGGCAATGAGCAGTTCTTC
J: TRBJ1-5; V: TRBV7-3; length: 15; D: TRBD1; size: .; CDR3: CASSPTGAPDQPQHF; DNA: TGTGCCAGCAGCCCTACAGGGGCACCTGATCAGCCCCAGCATTTT
J: TRBJ2-7; V: TRBV7-9; length: 17; D: TRBD2; size: once; CDR3: CASSSDGGESPDYEQYF; DNA: TGTGCCAGCAGCTCCGATGGGGGGGAATCCCCCGACTACGAGCAGTACTTC
J: TRBJ1-6; V: TRBV13; length: 15; D: TRBD1; size: .; CDR3: CASSQGRGLSSPLHF; DNA: TGTGCCAGCAGTCAGGGGAGGGGGCTCAGTTCACCCCTCCACTTT
J: TRBJ2-1; V: TRBV28; length: 15; D: TRBD2; size: .; CDR3: CASSLGLAGAREQFF; DNA: TGTGCCAGCAGTCTCGGACTAGCGGGAGCACGTGAGCAGTTCTTC
J: TRBJ1-3; V: TRBV19; length: 15; D: .; size: .; CDR3: CASSIGGALGNTIYF; DNA: TGTGCCAGTAGTATAGGGGGGGCGCTTGGAAACACCATATATTTT
J: TRBJ1-2; V: TRBV28; length: 15; D: .; size: .; CDR3: CASSLSGRGTYGYTF; DNA: TGTGCCAGCAGTTTATCCGGACGCGGGACCTATGGCTACACCTTC
J: TRBJ2-7; V: TRBV9; length: 13; D: .; size: .; CDR3: CASSVDTGNEQYF; DNA: TGTGCCAGCAGCGTAGATACAGGGAACGAGCAGTACTTC
J: TRBJ2-3; V: TRBV27; length: 14; D: .; size: .; CDR3: CASTTGRSTDTQYF; DNA: TGTGCCAGCACCACAGGGAGGAGCACAGATACGCAGTATTTT
J: TRBJ1-5; V: TRBV2; length: 16; D: .; size: .; CDR3: CASSDSSGFGNQPQHF; DNA: TGTGCCAGCAGTGATTCCTCCGGGTTCGGCAATCAGCCCCAGCATTTT